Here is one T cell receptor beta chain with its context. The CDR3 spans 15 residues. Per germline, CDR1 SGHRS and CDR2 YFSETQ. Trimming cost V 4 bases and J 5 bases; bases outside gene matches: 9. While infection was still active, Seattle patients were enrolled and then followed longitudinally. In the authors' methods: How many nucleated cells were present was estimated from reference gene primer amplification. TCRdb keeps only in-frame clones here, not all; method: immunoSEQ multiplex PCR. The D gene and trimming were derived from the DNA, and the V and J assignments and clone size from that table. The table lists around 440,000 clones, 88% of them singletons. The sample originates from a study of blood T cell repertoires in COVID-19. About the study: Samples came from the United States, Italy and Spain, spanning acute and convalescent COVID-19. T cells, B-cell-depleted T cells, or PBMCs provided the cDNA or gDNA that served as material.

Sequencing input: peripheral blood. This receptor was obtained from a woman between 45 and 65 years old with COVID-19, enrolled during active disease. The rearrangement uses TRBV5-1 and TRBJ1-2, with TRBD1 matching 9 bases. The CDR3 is CASSPRQGVEYGYTF. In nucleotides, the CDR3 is TGCGCCAGCAGCCCGCGACAGGGGGTAGAGTATGGCTACACCTTC.